Detailed here is one T cell receptor beta chain. Its antigen is still unknown. The sample is drawn from a study of persistence of HIV-infected CD4 T cells. Study-level information: Anti-CD3/anti-CD28 beads activated more cells than antigen stimulation did. General study findings and limits: CMV- and Gag-responding cells had lower TCRbeta richness than CD3/CD28-responding cells. TCR analyses could not target the rare provirus-carrying CMV-responding cells. Degenerate expanded CDR3beta sequences were enriched among CMV- and Gag-responding cells.

Sequencing used immunoSEQ version 4 in survey mode. Measured with immunoSEQ multiplex PCR; TCRdb has only the in-frame clones, and not every one. The sample carries tens of thousands of clones, about 87% recorded once. The CDR3 is 12 residues long. The V and J ends lost 3 bases and 8 bases respectively, with 10 bases between them. Germline V CDR1 and CDR2: MGHDK, SYGVNS. Anti-CD3/anti-CD28 beads served as a nonspecific positive control stimulus. CD4+ T cells upregulating both CD40 ligand and CD69 were sorted as responding cells. Sequencing was performed on CD4+ T cells sorted from PBMCs after 18-hour stimulation, taken from a patient who received antiretroviral therapy. The rearrangement uses TRBV25-1 and TRBJ1-2; no reliable D call. The receptor comes from an adult man with HIV who was CMV-seropositive. The CDR3: CASSEQVEGYTF. For the CDR3, the DNA is TGTGCCAGCAGTGAGCAGGTTGAGGGCTACACCTTC.